The 16 T cell receptor beta chains below all came from one sample that was sequenced in a study of T cell responses to AZD1222 COVID-19 vaccine. Produced via immunoSEQ multiplex PCR; TCRdb's table is partial and in-frame only. The data contain around 120,000 clones, around 94% of them seen just once; the ten biggest clones take up about 3%. The sample consisted of peripheral blood, taken on day 0 of AZD1222 vaccination. These receptors all stem from an adult in good health.

This rearrangement joins TRBV28 to TRBJ1-2; perhaps TRBD1 as D (5 bases). CDR1 is MDHEN, CDR2 SYDVKM, per germline. Trimming stripped 6 bases from V and 7 bases from J, with 15 bases between. CDR3 size: 13 residues. In nucleotides, the CDR3 is TGTGCCAGCAGCCGGGGGGGTGAACGTGGCTACACCTTC. The encoded protein is CASSRGGERGYTF.

The rearrangement joins TRBV19 to TRBJ2-1; TRBD2 matches 10 bases. The CDR3 has 17 residues. Germline lookup yields CDR1 LNHDA and CDR2 SQIVND (reference sequence). V trimming: 5 bases; J trimming: 4 bases; junction bases outside the gene matches: 11. CDR3 region: CASSWIAGGSTYNEQFF. As DNA, the CDR3 is TGTGCCAGTAGTTGGATAGCGGGAGGATCGACTTACAATGAGCAGTTCTTC. Using reference TRBV19 and TRBJ2-1 for the parts outside the CDR3, the full variable domain is DGGITQSPKYLFRKEGQNVTLSCEQNLNHDAMYWYRQDPGQGLRLIYYSQIVNDFQKGDIAEGYSVSREKKESFPLTVTSAQKNPTAFYLCASSWIAGGSTYNEQFFGPGTRLTVL.

The chain recombines TRBV5-4 with TRBJ2-5, with D unclear. Trimming pared 1 base from V and 3 bases from J, leaving 7 bases between. There are 13 residues in the CDR3. Germline lookup yields CDR1 SGHNT and CDR2 YYREEE (reference sequence). The CDR3, as DNA: TGTGCCAGCAGCTTGAGGCTGAAAGAGACCCAGTACTTC. It specifies CASSLRLKETQYF. Complete variable domain (other parts from reference TRBV5-4 and TRBJ2-5): ETGVTQSPTHLIKTRGQQVTLRCSSQSGHNTVSWYQQALGQGPQFIFQYYREEENGRGNFPPRFSGLQFPNYSSELNVNALELDDSALYLCASSLRLKETQYFGPGTRLLVL.

The gene calls are TRBV7-8 and TRBJ2-7, with D possibly called TRBD1 or TRBD2 (5 bases each). V was cut by 7 bases and J by 3 bases, with 16 bases left in between. Germline CDR1 and CDR2: SGHVS and FQNEAQ. The CDR3 spans 14 residues. CDR3 sequence: CASTFRDHYYEQYF. The DNA for the CDR3 is TGTGCCAGCACATTCCGGGACCACTACTACGAGCAGTACTTC.

The rearrangement links TRBV7-8 to TRBJ2-7; TRBD2 matches at 10 bases. J lost 3 bases, V lost 6 bases, and 2 bases had no gene match. This CDR3 contains 13 residues. Per germline, CDR1 SGHVS and CDR2 FQNEAQ. CDR3 sequence (DNA): TGTGCCAGCAGAACTAGCGGGGACTACGAGCAGTACTTC. Amino acid sequence: CASRTSGDYEQYF.

This clone was seen a single time. The V and J genes are TRBV5-1 and TRBJ1-5; D possibly corresponds to TRBD1 (5 bases). V shed 7 bases and J shed 2 bases, with 16 bases lying between them. Germline V gene data show CDR1 as SGHRS and CDR2 as YFSETQ. This CDR3 is built from 15 residues. CDR3 in DNA: TGCGCCAGCCGAAAAGCCCCGGGGGGCAATCAGCCCCAGCATTTT. Translating gives CASRKAPGGNQPQHF. Combining the CDR3 with reference TRBV5-1 and TRBJ1-5 gives the whole variable domain KAGVTQTPRYLIKTRGQQVTLSCSPISGHRSVSWYQQTPGQGLQFLFEYFSETQRNKGNFPGRFSGRQFSNSRSEMNVSTLELGDSALYLCASRKAPGGNQPQHFGDGTRLSIL.

In this sample, this clone turned up once. The genes are TRBV28 and TRBJ2-3, with D unclear. Germline CDR1 and CDR2: MDHEN and SYDVKM. The CDR3 consists of 11 residues. Trimming took off 6 bases at V and 3 bases at J, with 4 bases between the two ends. This chain's CDR3 is CASSRTDTQYF. CDR3 bases: TGTGCCAGCAGCAGAACAGATACGCAGTATTTT.

The V and J genes are TRBV29-1 and TRBJ2-7; D is perhaps TRBD1 or TRBD2 (6 bases each). V was clipped by 6 bases and J by 2 bases, with 14 bases between them. From germline, CDR1 is SQVTM and CDR2 ANQGSEA. There are 13 residues in the CDR3. CDR3 sequence (DNA): TGCAGCGTGGGGGGCGGGGACACCTACGAGCAGTACTTC. Its protein product is CSVGGGDTYEQYF.

This rearrangement joins TRBV4-1 to TRBJ1-2; 9 bases line up with TRBD1. The CDR3 is 17 amino acids. In germline, CDR1 is MGHRA, CDR2 YSYEKL. Trimming took 1 base from V and 8 from J; bases not matched to a gene: 14. The CDR3 DNA follows: TGCGCCAGCAGCCAAGTGGTAGTGAAGGACAGGGGATCAGGCTACACCTTC. It encodes CASSQVVVKDRGSGYTF.

The chain links TRBV19 to TRBJ2-7; the match to TRBD1 covers 9 bases. This CDR3 comprises 16 residues. J gave up 4 bases and V 5 bases, and 12 bases lay outside the gene matches. CDR1 is LNHDA, CDR2 SQIVND, per germline (reference sequence). The CDR3 DNA reads as TGTGCCAGTAGTGCTCTCCGGACAGGGGACAAATACGAGCAGTACTTC. This gives the protein CASSALRTGDKYEQYF.

The rearrangement joins TRBV3-1 (or the pseudogene TRBV3-2) to TRBJ2-2, with 7 positions matching TRBD1. J lost 7 bases, V lost 6 bases, and 8 bases had no gene match. There are 14 residues in the CDR3. Germline V gives CDR1 LGHDT, CDR2 YNNKEL (reference sequence). CDR3 coding DNA: TGTGCCAGCAGATTGACAGGGTGGGACGGGGAGCTGTTTTTT. Residues: CASRLTGWDGELFF.

This chain connects TRBV5-1 to TRBJ2-5, with TRBD2 matching over 7 bases. Trimming cost V 2 bases and J 2 bases; bases outside gene matches: 3. Germline CDR1 is SGHRS and CDR2 is YFSETQ. This CDR3 is 14 amino acids long. CDR3 sequence (DNA): TGCGCCAGCAGCTTAGCTAGCGGTCAAGAGACCCAGTACTTC. Translated, it gives CASSLASGQETQYF. Full variable domain (outside the CDR3, taken from reference TRBV5-1 and TRBJ2-5): KAGVTQTPRYLIKTRGQQVTLSCSPISGHRSVSWYQQTPGQGLQFLFEYFSETQRNKGNFPGRFSGRQFSNSRSEMNVSTLELGDSALYLCASSLASGQETQYFGPGTRLLVL.

V gene TRBV6-5 combines with J gene TRBJ1-1; a weak D match, TRBD1 (6 bases). The germline CDR1 and CDR2 sequences are MNHEY and SVGAGI. V was cut by 9 bases and J by 2 bases, with 19 bases left in between. The CDR3 is 15 amino acids. CDR3 loop: CASRPPDRQNTEAFF. Here the CDR3 DNA reads TGTGCCAGTAGACCCCCAGACAGGCAAAACACTGAAGCTTTCTTT.

The V gene is TRBV19, the J gene TRBJ2-7; 7 bases agree with TRBD1. The CDR3 contains 14 residues. With V trimmed by 6 bases and J by 3 bases, 8 bases remained unmatched. The germline gives CDR1 LNHDA, CDR2 SQIVND (reference sequence). The DNA for the CDR3 is TGTGCCAGTAGCCCGAGGGACAGCCTCTACGAGCAGTACTTC. As protein: CASSPRDSLYEQYF.

This clone was observed a single time. V and J are TRBV5-1 and TRBJ2-2, with D possibly matching TRBD2 (5 bases). V was cut by 3 bases and J by 0 bases, with 9 bases left in between. Germline CDR1 and CDR2: SGHRS and YFSETQ. This CDR3 spans 15 amino acids. CDR3 protein: CASSSTRPNTGELFF. In DNA form, the CDR3 reads TGCGCCAGCAGCTCAACTAGACCGAACACCGGGGAGCTGTTTTTT.

This clone was seen once. The rearrangement links TRBV7-3 to TRBJ1-1, with 10 bases identical to TRBD1. The CDR3 runs to 14 residues. CDR1 is SGHTA and CDR2 is FQGTGA in the germline V gene. V trimming: 6 bases; J trimming: 3 bases; junction bases outside the gene matches: 4. In DNA, the CDR3 is TGTGCCAGCAGGGCCGGGACAGGGGACACTGAAGCTTTCTTT. Its protein is CASRAGTGDTEAFF. Using reference TRBV7-3 and TRBJ1-1 for the parts outside the CDR3, the full variable domain is GAGVSQTPSNKVTEKGKYVELRCDPISGHTALYWYRQSLGQGPEFLIYFQGTGAADDSGLPNDRFFAVRPEGSVSTLKIQRTERGDSAVYLCASRAGTGDTEAFFGQGTRLTVV.